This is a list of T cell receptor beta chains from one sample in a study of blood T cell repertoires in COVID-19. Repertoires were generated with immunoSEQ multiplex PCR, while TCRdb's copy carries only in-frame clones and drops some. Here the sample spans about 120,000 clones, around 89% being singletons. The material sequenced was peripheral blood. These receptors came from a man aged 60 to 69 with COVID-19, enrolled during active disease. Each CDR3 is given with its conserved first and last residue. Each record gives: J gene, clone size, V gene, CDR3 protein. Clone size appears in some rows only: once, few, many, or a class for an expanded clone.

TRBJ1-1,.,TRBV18,CASSPQVEAFF
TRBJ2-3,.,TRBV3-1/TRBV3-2,CASSGRGGPRTDTQYF
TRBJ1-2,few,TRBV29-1,CSVVRQQGAGGYTF
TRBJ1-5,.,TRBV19,CASSIGGTGSGQPQHF
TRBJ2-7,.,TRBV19,CASSAPGQGPYEQYF
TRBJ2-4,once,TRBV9,CASSVGVRGSAGIQYF
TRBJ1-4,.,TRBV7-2,CASSLAGGANEKLFF
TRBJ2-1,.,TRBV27,CASSLPSGIYNEQFF
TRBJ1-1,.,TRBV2,CASRSRQGNAEAFF
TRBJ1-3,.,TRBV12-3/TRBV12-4,CASSHRVGNTIYF
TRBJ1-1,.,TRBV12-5,CASGLVTLSQGSPHEAFF
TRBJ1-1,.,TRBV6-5,CASSKTGYDTEAFF
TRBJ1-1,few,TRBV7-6,CASARQFNTEAFF
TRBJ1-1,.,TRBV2,CASSAGWGGTEAFF
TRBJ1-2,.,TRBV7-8,CASSLAFHRNYGYTF
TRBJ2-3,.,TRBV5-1,CASSSGTGGPGRTDTQYF
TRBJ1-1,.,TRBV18,CASSPLQGLGSTEAFF
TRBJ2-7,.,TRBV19,CASSKSRDSYEQYF
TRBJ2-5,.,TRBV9,CASSVEREETQYF
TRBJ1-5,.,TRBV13,CASSLGGANQPQHF
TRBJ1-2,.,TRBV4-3,CASSQSRGESYTF
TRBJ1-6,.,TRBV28,CASSASTGRYSPLHF
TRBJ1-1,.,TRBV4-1,CASSQAYRGGRTEAFF
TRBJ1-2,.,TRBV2,CARTLGQAGYTF
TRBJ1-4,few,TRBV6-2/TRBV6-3,CASSYTGTKEKLFF
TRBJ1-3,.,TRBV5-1,CASSDRSESRGNTIYF
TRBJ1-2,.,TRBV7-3,CASSPVGGRGYTF
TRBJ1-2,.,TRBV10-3,CAIQGASNYGYTF
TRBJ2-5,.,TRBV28,CASSGETQYF
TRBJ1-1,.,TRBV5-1,CASSEPRGRTEAFF
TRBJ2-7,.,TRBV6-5,CASRAGQGTPYEQYF
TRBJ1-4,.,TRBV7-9,CASSWGGPSNEKLFF
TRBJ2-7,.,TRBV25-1,CASARGRVPYEQYF
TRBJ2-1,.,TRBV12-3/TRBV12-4,CASSLGGRTQFF
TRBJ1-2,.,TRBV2,CASNPSYTSRGYTF
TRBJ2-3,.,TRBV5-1,CASSLAISTDTQYF
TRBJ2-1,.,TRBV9,CASSVHHGASGRNEQFF
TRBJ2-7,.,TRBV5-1,CASSLQGSGLAGSYEQYF
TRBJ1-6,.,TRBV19,CASGSLGSPLHF